This T cell receptor beta chain emerged from a study of blood T cell repertoires in COVID-19. About the study: Sample material is recorded as cDNA or gDNA derived from T cells, B-cell-depleted T cells, or PBMCs.

Data came from immunoSEQ multiplex PCR; TCRdb stores just in-frame clones and leaves some out. Seen here are about 250,000 clones, about 87% observed once, and the top ten hold roughly 1.6%. Germline lookup yields CDR1 SGHTA and CDR2 FQGNSA. The CDR3 sequence is 15 residues long. Trimming removed 1 base from V and 8 bases from J, with 15 bases in between. Recovered status applied to Cohort 3 donors who had two consecutive negative PCRs. It also applied to those with clearance or with symptom resolution. The sequenced material came from PBMCs or T cells enriched from blood (not recorded which). This rearrangement joins TRBV7-2 to TRBJ2-1; TRBD2 is a possible D gene (6 bases). The sequence came from a woman between 50 and 59 years old who had recovered from COVID-19. Here the CDR3 reads CASSLGGRETHEQFF. The CDR3 DNA reads as TGTGCCAGCAGCTTAGGAGGTCGGGAGACCCATGAGCAGTTCTTC.